The clone carrying this T cell receptor beta chain appeared many times. Its target is not known. A modified ARM-PCR protocol with three rounds of nested PCR amplified TCRbeta. TCRdb reprocessed the multiplex PCR reads with MiXCR, giving one entry per CDR3 protein. The table records 77,000 or so distinct CDR3 sequences, 60% to 85% of them present only once. Trimming removed 2 bases from V and 2 bases from J; junction bases left unmatched: 3. This CDR3 has 15 residues. Germline lookup yields CDR1 GTSNPN and CDR2 SVGIG (reference sequence). These data come from a study of tumor and adjacent non-tumor tissue in lung cancer. RNA was extracted from bulk tissue without any cell sorting. Donors were chemotherapy-naive, newly diagnosed lung cancer surgical patients in China, August–late 2014. Study results and caveats: Tumor repertoires had a smaller top 100 clone share than normal lung. Significantly higher TCR diversity was found in tumor than normal lung.

The source of this sequence is a woman aged 50 to 60 with non-small cell lung cancer. The J gene is TRBJ2-5, the V gene TRBV30, with 12 positions matching TRBD2. Sequenced material: lung tumor tissue. CDR3 amino acids: CAWSYGLAGQETQYF. CDR3 in DNA: TGTGCCTGGAGTTATGGACTAGCGGGACAAGAGACCCAGTACTTC.